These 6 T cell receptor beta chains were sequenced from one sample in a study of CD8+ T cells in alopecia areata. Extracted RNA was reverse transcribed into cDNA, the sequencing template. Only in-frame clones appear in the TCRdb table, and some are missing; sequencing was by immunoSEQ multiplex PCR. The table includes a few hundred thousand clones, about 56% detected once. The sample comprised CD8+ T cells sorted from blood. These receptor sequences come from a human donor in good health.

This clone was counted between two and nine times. The CDR3 nucleotides read TGCGCCAGTATCGGGACGTTCCTCAACTACGAGCAGTACTTC. Protein sequence: CASIGTFLNYEQYF. The chain combines TRBV5-1 with TRBJ2-7; the D gene could be TRBD1 or TRBD2 (5 bases each). The CDR3 length is 14 residues. The V and J ends lost 8 bases and 3 bases respectively, with 18 bases between them. Germline V gives CDR1 SGHRS, CDR2 YFSETQ.

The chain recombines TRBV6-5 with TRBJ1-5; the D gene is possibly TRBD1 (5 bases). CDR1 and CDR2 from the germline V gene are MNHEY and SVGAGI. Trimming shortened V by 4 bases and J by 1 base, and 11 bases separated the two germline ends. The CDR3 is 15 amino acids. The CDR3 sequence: CASSLVGGSNQPQHF. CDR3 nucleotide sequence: TGTGCCAGCAGTTTGGTCGGGGGGAGCAATCAGCCCCAGCATTTT.

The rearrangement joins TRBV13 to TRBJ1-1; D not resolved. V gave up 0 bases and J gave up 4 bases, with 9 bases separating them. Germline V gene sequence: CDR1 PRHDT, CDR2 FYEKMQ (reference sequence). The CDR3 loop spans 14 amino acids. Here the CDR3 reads CASSLGRIPTEAFF. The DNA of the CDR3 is TGTGCCAGCAGCTTAGGCAGGATCCCCACTGAAGCTTTCTTT.

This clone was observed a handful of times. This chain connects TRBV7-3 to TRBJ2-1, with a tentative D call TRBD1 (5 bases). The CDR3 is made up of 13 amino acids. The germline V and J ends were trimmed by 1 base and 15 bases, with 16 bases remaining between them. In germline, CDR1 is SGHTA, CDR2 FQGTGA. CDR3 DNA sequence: TGTGCCAGCAGCTTAATCGACAGCCCAAACTGGTTCTTC. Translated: CASSLIDSPNWFF.

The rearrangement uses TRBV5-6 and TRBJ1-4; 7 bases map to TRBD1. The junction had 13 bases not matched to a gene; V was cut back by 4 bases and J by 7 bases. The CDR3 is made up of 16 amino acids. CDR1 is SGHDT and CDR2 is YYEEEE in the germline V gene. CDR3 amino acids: CASSRTGKDRGEKLFF. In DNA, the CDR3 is TGTGCCAGCAGCCGGACAGGAAAGGATCGTGGTGAAAAACTGTTTTTT.

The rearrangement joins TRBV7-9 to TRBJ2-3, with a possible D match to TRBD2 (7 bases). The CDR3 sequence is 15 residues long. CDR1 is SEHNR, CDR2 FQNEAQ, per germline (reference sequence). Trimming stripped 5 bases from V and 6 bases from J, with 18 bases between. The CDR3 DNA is TGTGCCAGCAGCCTAGGGGGGGCCCCCGTGGATACGCAGTATTTT. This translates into CASSLGGAPVDTQYF.